The T cell receptor beta chain under discussion was sequenced for a study of blood T cell repertoires in COVID-19. Turning to the study itself: T cells, B-cell-depleted T cells, or PBMCs provided the cDNA or gDNA that served as material.

Authors' methods: Counts of nucleated cells, estimated from reference gene primer amplification, were obtained. Data came from immunoSEQ multiplex PCR; TCRdb stores just in-frame clones and leaves some out. V, J and clone size are those of that table, while D and trimming were read from the DNA. The sample lists about 200,000 clones, 86% seen once, with 20% to 25% in the top ten. V lost 6 bases and J lost 8; bases outside the gene matches: 7. There are 13 residues in the CDR3. CDR1 and CDR2 (germline): SGHRS, YFSETQ. The receptor was derived from a woman in her forties in a cohort exposed to, infected with or recovered from COVID-19 (not recorded which). The sample comprised PBMCs or T cells enriched from blood (not recorded which). The genes are TRBV5-1 and TRBJ2-1; TRBD1 matches at 8 bases. The CDR3 is CASTRDRLDEQFF. CDR3 nucleotides: TGCGCCAGCACTAGGGACAGGCTAGATGAGCAGTTCTTC.